Listed below are T cell receptor beta chains from one sample, sequenced in a study of cytomegalovirus exposure and HLA in healthy donors. Some clones are missing from TCRdb's copy, which holds only in-frame ones; the method was immunoSEQ multiplex PCR. The repertoire holds 100,000 to 150,000 clones, with 74% as singletons. Sequenced input: PBMCs. These receptors were obtained from a woman in her forties or fifties in good health and CMV-seropositive. The CDR3 runs from the conserved cysteine through the conserved F or W. A D gene is named only where the DNA matches it firmly. Some rows mark clone size as missing; the rest say once, few, many or name a class of expanded clone.

once TRBJ1-3 TRBV5-1 15 TRBD1 TGCGCCAGCAGCTTGTCCGGGACAGCTGGAAACACCATATATTTT CASSLSGTAGNTIYF
. TRBJ1-4 TRBV19 15 . TGTGCCAGTAGTATAGATTTGACAGTTGGAGAAAAACTGTTTTTT CASSIDLTVGEKLFF
few TRBJ1-5 TRBV15 16 TRBD1 TGTGCCACCAGCCTAACGCCGGGACAGGGAGGTCAGCCCCAGCATTTT CATSLTPGQGGQPQHF
. TRBJ2-5 TRBV19 12 TRBD1 TGTGCCAGTGGGACAGGGAGAGAGACCCAGTACTTC CASGTGRETQYF
. TRBJ1-1 TRBV14 16 . TGTGCCAGCAGCCAGACCCGGGGAGGGGCCAGCGCTGAAGCTTTCTTT CASSQTRGGASAEAFF
. TRBJ2-7 TRBV28 15 TRBD2 TGTGCCAGCAACCCTTTGACTAGCGGGGCCTACGAGCAGTACTTC CASNPLTSGAYEQYF
. TRBJ2-2 TRBV19 16 TRBD1 TGTGCCAGTACCCTAGAGAGACAGGGGAGGACCGGGGAGCTGTTTTTT CASTLERQGRTGELFF
. TRBJ1-6 TRBV7-2 15 . TGTGCCAGCAGTTTACAGACGGGCTATAATTCACCCCTCCACTTT CASSLQTGYNSPLHF
. TRBJ1-1 TRBV7-9 14 . TGTGCCAGCAGTTTTGGGGGGGACGGCACTGAAGCTTTCTTT CASSFGGDGTEAFF
. TRBJ1-6 TRBV5-6 15 TRBD1 TGTGCCAGCAGCCAGGGGGGACGGGATAATTCACCCCTCCACTTT CASSQGGRDNSPLHF
. TRBJ1-2 TRBV12-5 13 . TGTGCTAGTTGGAGGGGCCCCGTTGGAGGCTACACCTTC CASWRGPVGGYTF
. TRBJ1-5 TRBV6-1 15 TRBD1 TGTACCAGCAGTGAACGGGGACAGGTAGTTCAGCCCCAGCATTTT CTSSERGQVVQPQHF
. TRBJ2-1 TRBV7-2 14 . TGTGCCAGCAGCTTAAGCCCTTATAGTGGTGAGCAGTTCTTC CASSLSPYSGEQFF
once TRBJ1-3 TRBV6-5 14 TRBD1 TGTGCCAGCAGCCGGGACAGCTCTGGAAACACCATATATTTT CASSRDSSGNTIYF
few TRBJ2-7 TRBV7-2 15 . TGTGCCAGCAGCTATGAGCCGCATCCCTCCTACGAGCAGTACTTC CASSYEPHPSYEQYF
. TRBJ1-4 TRBV5-4 14 . TGTGCCAGCAGCTCCGGTGCAACTAATGAAAAACTGTTTTTT CASSSGATNEKLFF
few TRBJ2-3 TRBV6-4 15 TRBD1 TGTGCCAGCAGTGACTCGACAGGGACCTCAGATACGCAGTATTTT CASSDSTGTSDTQYF
once TRBJ2-5 TRBV9 13 . TGTGCCAGCAGCGGGACTAACCAAGAGACCCAGTACTTC CASSGTNQETQYF
. TRBJ2-4 TRBV21-1 13 . TGTGCCAGCAGCAATATCCAGGGAGGGATTCAGTACTTC CASSNIQGGIQYF
. TRBJ2-5 TRBV5-4 15 . TGTGCCAGCAGCATAGGGACTCTGTACCAAGAGACCCAGTACTTC CASSIGTLYQETQYF
. TRBJ2-7 TRBV6-6 15 TRBD1 TGTGCCAGCCTTGGGTGGGACAGGGTGTTTCGGGAGCAGTACTTC CASLGWDRVFREQYF
few TRBJ1-1 TRBV9 16 . TGTGCCCGCAGCGTAGGCCATACTGGGAGGAACACTGAAGCTTTCTTT CARSVGHTGRNTEAFF
. TRBJ1-1 TRBV4-3 16 . TGCGCCAGCAGCCAAGATCGGGGGTGGGGGAACACTGAAGCTTTCTTC CASSQDRGWGNTEAFF
. TRBJ2-5 TRBV5-6 12 . TGTGCCAGCAGCTTGAGATCGGGGGCCCAGTACTTC CASSLRSGAQYF
. TRBJ2-6 TRBV7-6 14 . TGTGCCAGCAGCTTGCGTTCTGGGGCCAACGTCCTGACTTTC CASSLRSGANVLTF
. TRBJ2-2 TRBV10-3 17 . TGTGCCATCAGGGGAAGTGGATTGGGGCAGAACACCGGGGAGCTGTTTTTT CAIRGSGLGQNTGELFF
. TRBJ1-2 TRBV5-6 14 . TGTGCCAGCAGCACCCGGGGGGGCGATCGCGGCTACACCTTC CASSTRGGDRGYTF
. TRBJ2-7 TRBV29-1 12 TRBD1 TGCAGCGTCGGGAACAGGGGGTACGAGCAGTACTTC CSVGNRGYEQYF
. TRBJ2-5 TRBV5-1 16 . TGCGCCAGCAGCTTGGCTGGTCGGCAGGGAGGAGAGACCCAGTACTTC CASSLAGRQGGETQYF